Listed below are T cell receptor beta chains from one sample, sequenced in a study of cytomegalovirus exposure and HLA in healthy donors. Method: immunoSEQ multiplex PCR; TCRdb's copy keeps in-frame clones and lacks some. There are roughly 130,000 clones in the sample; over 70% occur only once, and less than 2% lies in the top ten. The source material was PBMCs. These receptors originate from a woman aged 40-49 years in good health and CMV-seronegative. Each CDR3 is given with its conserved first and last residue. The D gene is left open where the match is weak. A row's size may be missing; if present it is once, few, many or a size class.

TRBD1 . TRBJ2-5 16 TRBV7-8 TGTGCCAGCAGCTCCGCCCTCGGACAGGGCCCAGCGACCCAGTACTTC CASSSALGQGPATQYF
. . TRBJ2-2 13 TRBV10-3 TGTGCCATCAGGAGACTAGAAGGCGGGGAGCTGTTTTTT CAIRRLEGGELFF
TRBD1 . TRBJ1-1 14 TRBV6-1 TGTGCCAGCAGTGGCTACAGGGGAAGGACTGAAGCTTTCTTT CASSGYRGRTEAFF
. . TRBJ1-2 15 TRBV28 TGTGCCAGCAGCCTCCCCGGGACATCAAACTATGGCTACACCTTC CASSLPGTSNYGYTF
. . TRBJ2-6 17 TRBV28 TGTGCCAGCAGTCTAATGGCCCCAGGCTCTGGGGCCAACGTCCTGACTTTC CASSLMAPGSGANVLTF
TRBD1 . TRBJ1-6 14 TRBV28 TGTGCCAGCAGAATCCAGACAGGGTTTTCACCCCTCCACTTT CASRIQTGFSPLHF
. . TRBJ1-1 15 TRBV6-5 TGTGCCAGCAGAAGAGGTCGGGGTATTCGTGATGAAGCTTTCTTT CASRRGRGIRDEAFF
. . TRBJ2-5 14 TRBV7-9 TGTGCCAGCAGCTCCTACAGCCTACAAGAGACCCAGTACTTC CASSSYSLQETQYF
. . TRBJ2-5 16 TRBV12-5 TGTGCTAGTGGCCGACGTCGGGGGGCCCTTCAAGAGACCCAGTACTTC CASGRRRGALQETQYF
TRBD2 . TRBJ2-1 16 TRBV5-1 TGCGCCAGCAGCTTAAGGACCGGGGGGTCCTACAATGAGCAGTTCTTC CASSLRTGGSYNEQFF
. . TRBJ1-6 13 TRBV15 TGTGCCACCAGCGGCCCGATTAATTCACCCCTCCACTTT CATSGPINSPLHF
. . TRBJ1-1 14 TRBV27 TGTGCCAGCAGTTTAGGAGGGATGAACACTGAAGCTTTCTTT CASSLGGMNTEAFF
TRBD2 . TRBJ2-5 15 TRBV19 TGTGCCAGTAGTGCTTCACTAGCGGGAGAAGAGACCCAGTACTTC CASSASLAGEETQYF
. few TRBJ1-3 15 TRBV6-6 TGTGCCAGCAGTCTTGACAGTAGCTCTGGAAACACCATATATTTT CASSLDSSSGNTIYF
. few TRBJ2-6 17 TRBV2 TGTGCCAGCAGTGACCCTTACGGGAGATCTGGGGCCAACGGCCTGACTTTC CASSDPYGRSGANGLTF
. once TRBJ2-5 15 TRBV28 TGTGCCAGCAGTTTCCTGCGGGCGGGGGCTGGGGAGCAGTACTTC CASSFLRAGAGEQYF
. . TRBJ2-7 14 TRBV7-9 TGTGCCAGCAGCCAGGCCCGAGGGTACTACGAGCAGTACTTC CASSQARGYYEQYF
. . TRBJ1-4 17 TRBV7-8 TGTGCCAGCAGCTTAGTACAGGGCGGTCGGGCTAATGAAAAACTGTTTTTT CASSLVQGGRANEKLFF
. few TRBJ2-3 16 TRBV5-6 TGTGCCAGCAGCTTGAAGATCTTATCGGGCACAGATACGCAGTATTTT CASSLKILSGTDTQYF
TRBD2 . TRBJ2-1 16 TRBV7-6 TGTGCCAGCAGCTTGGTGGGTAGCGGGAGAAGGAATGAGCAGTTCTTC CASSLVGSGRRNEQFF
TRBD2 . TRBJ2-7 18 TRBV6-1 TGTGCCAGCAGTGACGGAGGTAGCGGGAGGGCCTTTAACTACGAGCAGTACTTC CASSDGGSGRAFNYEQYF
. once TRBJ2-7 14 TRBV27 TGTGCCAGCAGTTTGGGGCATACCCCCTACGAGCAGTACTTC CASSLGHTPYEQYF
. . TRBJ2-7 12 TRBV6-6 TGTGCCAGCAGCCCCTCGGGGAGCGAGCAGTACTTC CASSPSGSEQYF
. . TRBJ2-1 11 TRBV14 TGTGCCAGCAGCCGAGGGTCTGAGCAGTTCTTC CASSRGSEQFF
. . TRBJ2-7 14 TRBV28 TGTGCCAGCCGTCCTACAGGTCGTAGGGACGAGCAGTACTTC CASRPTGRRDEQYF
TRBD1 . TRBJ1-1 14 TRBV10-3 TGTGCCATCAGTGAGCCTTTGACAGGGGGCCAGGCTTTCTTT CAISEPLTGGQAFF
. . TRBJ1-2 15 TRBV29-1 TGCAGCGTTCACTTACAGGGTATCTCCAACTATGGCTACACCTTC CSVHLQGISNYGYTF
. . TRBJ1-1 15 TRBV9 TGTGTCAGCAGCGCTATACAGAGACTGAACACTGAAGCTTTCTTT CVSSAIQRLNTEAFF
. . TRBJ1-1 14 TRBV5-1 TGCGCCAGCAGCTCGGCGGGGCAGGACACTGAAGCTTTCTTT CASSSAGQDTEAFF
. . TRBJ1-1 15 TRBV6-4 TGTGCCAGCAGTGAGCAGGCCGGGGGGGGCACTGAAGCTTTCTTT CASSEQAGGGTEAFF
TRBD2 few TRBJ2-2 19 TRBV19 TGTGCCAGTAGTATAGATGACGGACTAGCGGGAATAAGCACCGGGGAGCTGTTTTTT CASSIDDGLAGISTGELFF
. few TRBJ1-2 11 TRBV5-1 TGCGCCAGCACGGACTTTGATGGCTACACCTTC CASTDFDGYTF
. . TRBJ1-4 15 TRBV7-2 TGTGCCAGCAGCTTAGCCCCTACAACTAATGAAAAACTGTTTTTT CASSLAPTTNEKLFF
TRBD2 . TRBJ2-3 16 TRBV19 TGTGCCAGTAGTGCCTTTAGCGGGGGGGCCCCCGATACGCAGTATTTT CASSAFSGGAPDTQYF
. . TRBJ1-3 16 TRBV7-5 . CVRSLWGGGSGNTIYF
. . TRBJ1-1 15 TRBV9 TGTGCCAGCAGCGTACATGAGCGGTGGAACACTGAAGCTTTCTTT CASSVHERWNTEAFF
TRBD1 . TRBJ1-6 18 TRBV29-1 TGCAGCGTTGACTTGCCTCGAGGGACAGGGCATAATAATTCACCCCTCCACTTT CSVDLPRGTGHNNSPLHF
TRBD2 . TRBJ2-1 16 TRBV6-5 TGTGCCAGCAGTTCTGGCAGACTAGCGGGGGGAAATGAGCAGTTCTTC CASSSGRLAGGNEQFF
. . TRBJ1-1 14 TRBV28 TGTGCCAGCAGTTTATGGGCGGTGAACACTGAAGCTTTCTTT CASSLWAVNTEAFF
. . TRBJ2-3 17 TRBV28 TGTGCCAGCAGTATCCCCAACGAGGGTATGGGCACAGATACGCAGTATTTT CASSIPNEGMGTDTQYF